The TCR beta chain under discussion was sequenced for a study of cytomegalovirus exposure and HLA in healthy donors. The study's findings and limits: Later analysis showed TCR association rates varying by HLA locus, highest for DRB1 and lowest for HLA-C. Reportedly, a later analysis found an Asian-associated ancestry cluster had fewer N-insertions than the roughly 670-donor mean.

Germline V gene sequence: CDR1 SGHKS, CDR2 YYEKEE (reference sequence). V trimming: 0 bases; J trimming: 7 bases; junction bases outside the gene matches: 3. This CDR3 spans 13 amino acids. About this clone itself: Its antigen is still unknown.

With 60 Vbeta and 13 Jbeta primers, the PCR was carried out. The assay was immunoSEQ multiplex PCR, and TCRdb's table has in-frame clones only and misses some. The table has under 150,000 clones, roughly 83% seen once; the top ten hold roughly 4.3%. The source of this sequence is a man aged 25-40 years in good health and CMV-seropositive. The sequencing input was PBMCs. The V gene is TRBV5-5, the J gene TRBJ1-2, with 7 nucleotides matching TRBD1. DNA of the CDR3: TGTGCCAGCAGCTTGGACAGGGGAGTTGGCTACACCTTC. Translated, it gives CASSLDRGVGYTF.